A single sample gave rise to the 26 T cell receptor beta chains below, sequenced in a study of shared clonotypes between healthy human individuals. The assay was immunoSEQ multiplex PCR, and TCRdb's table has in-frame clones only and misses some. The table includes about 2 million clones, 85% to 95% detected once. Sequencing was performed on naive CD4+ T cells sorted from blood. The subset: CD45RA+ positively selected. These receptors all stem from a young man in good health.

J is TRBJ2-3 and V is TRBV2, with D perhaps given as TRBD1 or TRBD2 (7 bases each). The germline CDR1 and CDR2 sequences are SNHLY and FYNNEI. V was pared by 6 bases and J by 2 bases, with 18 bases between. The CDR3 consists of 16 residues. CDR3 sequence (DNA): TGTGCCAGCAGGGAAAGTGCAGGGGGGGTCACAGATACGCAGTATTTT. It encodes CASRESAGGVTDTQYF.

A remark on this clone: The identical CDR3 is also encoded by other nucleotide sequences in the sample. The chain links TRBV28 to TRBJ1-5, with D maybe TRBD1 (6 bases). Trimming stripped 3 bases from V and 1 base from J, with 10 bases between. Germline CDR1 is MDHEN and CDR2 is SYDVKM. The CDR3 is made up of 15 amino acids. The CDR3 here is CASSLQGLSNQPQHF. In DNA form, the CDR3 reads TGTGCCAGCAGTTTGCAGGGGTTGAGCAATCAGCCCCAGCATTTT.

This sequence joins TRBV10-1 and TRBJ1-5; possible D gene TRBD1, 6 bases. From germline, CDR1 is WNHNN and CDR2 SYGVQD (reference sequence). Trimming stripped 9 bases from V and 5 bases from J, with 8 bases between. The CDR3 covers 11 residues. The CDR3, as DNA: TGCGCCAGACCAGGGGATCAGCCCCAGCATTTT. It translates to CARPGDQPQHF.

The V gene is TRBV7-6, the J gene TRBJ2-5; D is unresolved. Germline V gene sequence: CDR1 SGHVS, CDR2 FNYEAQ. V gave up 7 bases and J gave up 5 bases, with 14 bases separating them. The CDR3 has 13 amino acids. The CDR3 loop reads CASTLSSIETQYF. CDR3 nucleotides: TGTGCCAGCACCCTTAGCTCCATCGAGACCCAGTACTTC.

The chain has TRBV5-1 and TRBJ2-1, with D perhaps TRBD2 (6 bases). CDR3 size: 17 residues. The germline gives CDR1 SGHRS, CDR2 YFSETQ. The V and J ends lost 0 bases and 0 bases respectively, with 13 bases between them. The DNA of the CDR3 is TGCGCCAGCAGCTTGGGGGTAGCGGATAGCTCCTACAATGAGCAGTTCTTC. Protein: CASSLGVADSSYNEQFF.

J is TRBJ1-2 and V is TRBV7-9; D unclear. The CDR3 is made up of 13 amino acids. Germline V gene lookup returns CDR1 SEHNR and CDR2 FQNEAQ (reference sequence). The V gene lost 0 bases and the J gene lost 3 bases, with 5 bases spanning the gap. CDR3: CASSLAPDYGYTF. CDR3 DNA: TGTGCCAGCAGCTTAGCGCCAGACTATGGCTACACCTTC. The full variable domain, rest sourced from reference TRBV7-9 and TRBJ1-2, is DTGVSQNPRHKITKRGQNVTFRCDPISEHNRLYWYRQTLGQGPEFLTYFQNEAQLEKSRLLSDRFSAERPKGSFSTLEIQRTEQGDSAMYLCASSLAPDYGYTFGSGTRLTVV.

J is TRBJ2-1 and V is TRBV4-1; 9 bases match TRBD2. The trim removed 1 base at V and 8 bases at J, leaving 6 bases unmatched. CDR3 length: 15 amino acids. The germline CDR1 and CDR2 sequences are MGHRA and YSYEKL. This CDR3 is CASSQGWAGGHEQFF. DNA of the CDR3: TGCGCCAGCAGCCAAGGTTGGGCGGGGGGGCATGAGCAGTTCTTC.

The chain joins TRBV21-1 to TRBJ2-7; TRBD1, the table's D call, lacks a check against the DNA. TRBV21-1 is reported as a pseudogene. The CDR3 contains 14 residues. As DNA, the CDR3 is TGTGCCAGCAGCAGAAGGACAGGCCAATACGAGCAGTACTTC. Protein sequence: CASSRRTGQYEQYF.

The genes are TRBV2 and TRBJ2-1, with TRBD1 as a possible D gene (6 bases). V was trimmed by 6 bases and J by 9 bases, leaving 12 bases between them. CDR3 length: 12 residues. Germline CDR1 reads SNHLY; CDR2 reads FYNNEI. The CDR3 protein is CASSTGLGEQFF. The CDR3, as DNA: TGTGCCAGCAGCACAGGGCTAGGTGAGCAGTTCTTC. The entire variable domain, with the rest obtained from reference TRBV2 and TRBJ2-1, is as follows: EPEVTQTPSHQVTQMGQEVILRCVPISNHLYFYWYRQILGQKVEFLVSFYNNEISEKSEIFDDQFSVERPDGSNFTLKIRSTKLEDSAMYFCASSTGLGEQFFGPGTRLTVL.

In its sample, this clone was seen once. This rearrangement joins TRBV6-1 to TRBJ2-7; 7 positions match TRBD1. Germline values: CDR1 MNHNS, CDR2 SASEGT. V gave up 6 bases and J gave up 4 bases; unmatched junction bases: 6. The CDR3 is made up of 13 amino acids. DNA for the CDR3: TGTGCCAGCAGCCGGGACAGATTATACGAGCAGTACTTC. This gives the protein CASSRDRLYEQYF.

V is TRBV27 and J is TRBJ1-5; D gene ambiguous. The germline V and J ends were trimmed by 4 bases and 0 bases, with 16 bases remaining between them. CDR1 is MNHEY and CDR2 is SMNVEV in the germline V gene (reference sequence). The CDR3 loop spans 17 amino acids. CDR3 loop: CASSYVAPTYSNQPQHF. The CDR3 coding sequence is TGTGCCAGCAGTTATGTCGCCCCTACTTATAGCAATCAGCCCCAGCATTTT.

CDR3 nucleotide sequence: TGTGCCAGCAGTTTCAGCAGAAGGGGAGCCCCCTATGGCTACACCTTC. It yields the protein CASSFSRRGAPYGYTF. The V call is TRBV6-5, the J call TRBJ1-2, with D possibly matching TRBD1 (5 bases). Trimming shortened V by 4 bases and J by 4 bases, and 19 bases separated the two germline ends. There are 16 residues in the CDR3. Germline V gene data show CDR1 as MNHEY and CDR2 as SVGAGI.

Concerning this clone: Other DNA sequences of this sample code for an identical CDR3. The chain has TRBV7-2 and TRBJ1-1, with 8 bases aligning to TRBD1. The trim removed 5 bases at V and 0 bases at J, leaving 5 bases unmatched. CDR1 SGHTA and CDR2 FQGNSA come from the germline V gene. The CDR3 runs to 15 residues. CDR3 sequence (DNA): TGTGCCAGCAGCCCCGGACAGGGAATGAACACTGAAGCTTTCTTT. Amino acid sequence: CASSPGQGMNTEAFF.

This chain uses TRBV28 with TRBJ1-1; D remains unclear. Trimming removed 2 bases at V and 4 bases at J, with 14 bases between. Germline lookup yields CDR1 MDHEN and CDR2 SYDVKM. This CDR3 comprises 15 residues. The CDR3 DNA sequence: TGTGCCAGCAGTTTAGAAGGGCACACGGCCACTGAAGCTTTCTTT. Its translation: CASSLEGHTATEAFF.

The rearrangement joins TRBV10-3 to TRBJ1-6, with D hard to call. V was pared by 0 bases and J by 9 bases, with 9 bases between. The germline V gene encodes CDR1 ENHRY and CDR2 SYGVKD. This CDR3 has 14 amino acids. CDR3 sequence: CAISESAGPSPLHF. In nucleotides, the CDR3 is TGTGCCATCAGTGAGTCGGCCGGCCCTTCACCCCTCCACTTT.

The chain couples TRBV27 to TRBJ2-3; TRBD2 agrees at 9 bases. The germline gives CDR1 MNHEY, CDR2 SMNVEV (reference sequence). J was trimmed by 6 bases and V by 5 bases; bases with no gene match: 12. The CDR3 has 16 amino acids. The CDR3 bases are TGTGCCAGCAGTGTCGGACAGATTAGCGGGGGTGATACGCAGTATTTT. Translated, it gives CASSVGQISGGDTQYF.

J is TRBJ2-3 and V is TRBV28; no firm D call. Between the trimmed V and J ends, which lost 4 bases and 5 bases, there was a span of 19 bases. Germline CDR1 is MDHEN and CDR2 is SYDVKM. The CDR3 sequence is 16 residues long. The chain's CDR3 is CASSSPSRQGEDTQYF. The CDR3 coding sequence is TGTGCCAGCAGTTCCCCTTCTAGACAAGGCGAAGATACGCAGTATTTT.

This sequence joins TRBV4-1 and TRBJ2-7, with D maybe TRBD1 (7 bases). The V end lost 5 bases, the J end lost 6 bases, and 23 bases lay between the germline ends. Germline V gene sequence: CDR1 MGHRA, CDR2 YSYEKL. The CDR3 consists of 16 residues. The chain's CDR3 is CASSSRSATGRREQYF. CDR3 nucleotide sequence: TGCGCCAGCAGCTCAAGATCTGCGACAGGGAGGCGCGAGCAGTACTTC.

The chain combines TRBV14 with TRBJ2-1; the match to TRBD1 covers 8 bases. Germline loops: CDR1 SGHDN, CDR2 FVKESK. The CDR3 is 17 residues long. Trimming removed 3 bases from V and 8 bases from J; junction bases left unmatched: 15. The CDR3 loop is CASSHRSKDRVIYEQFF. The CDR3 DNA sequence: TGTGCCAGCAGCCATAGAAGTAAGGACAGGGTTATCTATGAGCAGTTCTTC.

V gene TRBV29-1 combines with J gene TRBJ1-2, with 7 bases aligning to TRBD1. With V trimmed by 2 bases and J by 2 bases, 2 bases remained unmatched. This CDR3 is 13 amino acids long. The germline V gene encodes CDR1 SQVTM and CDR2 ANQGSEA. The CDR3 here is CSVETGVNYGYTF. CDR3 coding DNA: TGCAGCGTTGAAACAGGGGTGAACTATGGCTACACCTTC.

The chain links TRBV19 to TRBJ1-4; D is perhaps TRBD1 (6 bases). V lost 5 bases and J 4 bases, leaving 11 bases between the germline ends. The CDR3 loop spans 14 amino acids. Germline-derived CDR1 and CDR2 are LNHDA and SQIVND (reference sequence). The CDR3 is CASSLAGVNEKLFF. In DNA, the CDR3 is TGTGCCAGTAGTTTAGCAGGGGTTAATGAAAAACTGTTTTTT.

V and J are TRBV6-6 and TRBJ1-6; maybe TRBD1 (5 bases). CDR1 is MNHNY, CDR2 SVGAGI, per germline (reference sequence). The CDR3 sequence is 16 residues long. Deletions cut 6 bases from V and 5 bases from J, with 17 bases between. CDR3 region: CASSDPGRVDNSPLHF. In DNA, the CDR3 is TGTGCCAGCAGCGACCCCGGCAGGGTGGATAATTCACCCCTCCACTTT.

The CDR3 here is CASSAFETGFQPQHF. DNA of the CDR3: TGTGCCAGCAGTGCATTCGAGACAGGGTTTCAGCCCCAGCATTTT. The chain joins TRBV28 to TRBJ1-5; 7 bases align to TRBD1. Germline V gene data show CDR1 as MDHEN and CDR2 as SYDVKM. The CDR3 covers 15 residues. J was trimmed by 6 bases and V by 5 bases; bases with no gene match: 10.

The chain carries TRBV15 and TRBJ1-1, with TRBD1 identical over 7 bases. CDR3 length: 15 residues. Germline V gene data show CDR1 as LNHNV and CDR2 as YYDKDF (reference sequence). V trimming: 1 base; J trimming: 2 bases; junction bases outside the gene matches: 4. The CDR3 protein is CATSRAGGGNTEAFF. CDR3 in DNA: TGTGCCACCAGCAGAGCAGGGGGAGGTAACACTGAAGCTTTCTTT. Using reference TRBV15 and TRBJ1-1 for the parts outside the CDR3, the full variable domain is DAMVIQNPRYQVTQFGKPVTLSCSQTLNHNVMYWYQQKSSQAPKLLFHYYDKDFNNEADTPDNFQSRRPNTSFCFLDIRSPGLGDTAMYLCATSRAGGGNTEAFFGQGTRLTVV.

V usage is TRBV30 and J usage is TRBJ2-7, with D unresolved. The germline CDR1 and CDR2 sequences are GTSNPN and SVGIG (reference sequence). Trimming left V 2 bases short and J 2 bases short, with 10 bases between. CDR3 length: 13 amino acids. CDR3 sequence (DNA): TGTGCCTGGAGTCTAAGGCTAGCCTACGAGCAGTACTTC. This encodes CAWSLRLAYEQYF.

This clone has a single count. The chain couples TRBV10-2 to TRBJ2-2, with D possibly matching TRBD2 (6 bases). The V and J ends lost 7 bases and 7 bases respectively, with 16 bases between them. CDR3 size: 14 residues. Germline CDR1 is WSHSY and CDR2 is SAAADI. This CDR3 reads CASISGVIGGELFF. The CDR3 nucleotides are TGCGCCAGCATCTCGGGAGTGATCGGCGGGGAGCTGTTTTTT.